The present T cell receptor beta chain was sequenced within a study of cytomegalovirus exposure and HLA in healthy donors. Study in general: Roughly 85 million unique TCRs from HLA-typed donors made up an early data release.

V dropped 0 bases and J dropped 8 bases, with 16 bases sitting between them. This CDR3 region has 15 residues. CDR1 and CDR2 (germline): LGHNA, YSLEER. PCR was performed using 60 Vbeta and 13 Jbeta primers. The repertoire was sequenced with immunoSEQ multiplex PCR; TCRdb's copy has only in-frame clones and lacks some. The table lists around 180,000 clones, 80% to 85% of them singletons. The chain has TRBV4-3 and TRBJ1-1, with D possibly being TRBD1 (5 bases). This sequence originates from a middle-aged woman in good health and CMV-seronegative. The sample was PBMCs. The CDR3 region has the DNA TGCGCCAGCAGCCAAGAAAAGGCAGGCTGGGGCGAAGCTTTCTTT. Amino acids: CASSQEKAGWGEAFF.